Listed here are 21 T cell receptor beta chains from one sample, sequenced in a study of control samples from healthy donors and cancer patients. The protocol was immunoSEQ multiplex PCR, while the TCRdb copy is restricted to in-frame clones and leaves out a portion. Of about 69,000 clones in the sample, around four fifths are singletons; the top ten hold 2.9%. Sequenced: PBMCs. The receptors were gathered from a woman aged 50 to 65 with lung cancer.

The J gene is TRBJ1-1, the V gene TRBV29-1; a possible D gene is TRBD1 (5 bases). V lost 4 bases and J 3 bases, leaving 12 bases between the germline ends. Germline CDR1 SQVTM, CDR2 ANQGSEA. This CDR3 comprises 13 residues. CDR3 loop: CSVVLGTYTEAFF. In nucleotides, the CDR3 is TGCAGCGTTGTCCTAGGGACGTACACTGAAGCTTTCTTT.

V is TRBV19 and J is TRBJ1-4; no firm D call. The CDR3 covers 13 residues. Trimming removed 5 bases from V and 5 bases from J, with 9 bases in between. CDR1 and CDR2 from the germline V gene are LNHDA and SQIVND (reference sequence). The CDR3 DNA reads TGTGCCAGTAGTCAGAATCGGAATGAAAAACTGTTTTTT. This translates into CASSQNRNEKLFF.

The rearrangement uses TRBV7-9 and TRBJ2-5; the D is unclear. Germline CDR1 is SEHNR and CDR2 is FQNEAQ (reference sequence). V was clipped by 8 bases and J by 2 bases, with 12 bases between them. The CDR3 runs to 13 residues. The DNA for the CDR3 is TGTGCCAGCTTGGGAAGTGGACAAGAGACCCAGTACTTC. Translated, it gives CASLGSGQETQYF. Full variable domain (outside the CDR3, taken from reference TRBV7-9 and TRBJ2-5): DTGVSQNPRHKITKRGQNVTFRCDPISEHNRLYWYRQTLGQGPEFLTYFQNEAQLEKSRLLSDRFSAERPKGSFSTLEIQRTEQGDSAMYLCASLGSGQETQYFGPGTRLLVL.

The chain employs TRBV2 and TRBJ2-2; no clear D gene. The V end was cut by 5 bases, the J end by 3 bases, with 4 bases between. Germline V gene sequence: CDR1 SNHLY, CDR2 FYNNEI. The CDR3 runs 12 residues. The CDR3 reads CASSWDTGELFF. CDR3 DNA: TGTGCCAGCAGTTGGGACACCGGGGAGCTGTTTTTT.

The J gene is TRBJ2-2, the V gene TRBV24-1; possible D gene TRBD2, 6 bases. CDR1 is KGHDR and CDR2 is SFDVKD in the germline V gene. The CDR3 has 17 residues. The V gene lost 3 bases and the J gene lost 0 bases, with 13 bases spanning the gap. In DNA, the CDR3 is TGTGCCACCAGTGATGGCGGGACGGACGCGAACACCGGGGAGCTGTTTTTT. Its protein is CATSDGGTDANTGELFF.

The table lists this clone with a count of one. The V and J genes are TRBV19 and TRBJ2-7, with D unresolved. Germline V gene data show CDR1 as LNHDA and CDR2 as SQIVND (reference sequence). V lost 5 bases, J lost 3 bases, and 11 bases lay in between. This CDR3 comprises 13 residues. CDR3 sequence reads: CASSPGPFYEQYF. Here the CDR3 DNA reads TGTGCCAGTAGTCCAGGCCCGTTCTACGAGCAGTACTTC.

This chain joins TRBV24-1 and TRBJ2-2, with 8 bases matching TRBD1. Germline CDR1 is KGHDR and CDR2 is SFDVKD. With 7 bases clipped from V and 5 bases from J, the junction kept 8 bases outside the gene matches. CDR3 length: 15 amino acids. CDR3 in amino acids: CATSTGTGETGELFF. The CDR3, as DNA: TGTGCCACCAGCACCGGGACAGGAGAGACCGGGGAGCTGTTTTTT.

The chain employs TRBV7-9 and TRBJ2-5, with D tentatively TRBD1 (6 bases). Looked up from germline, CDR1 is SEHNR and CDR2 is FQNEAQ (reference sequence). Trimming removed 5 bases at V and 4 bases at J, with 11 bases between. CDR3 length equals 13 residues. The CDR3 DNA sequence: TGTGCCAGCAGCGGAACAGGGATAGAGACCCAGTACTTC. This codes for CASSGTGIETQYF.

The rearrangement uses TRBV5-4 and TRBJ1-1; possibly TRBD1 for D (5 bases). Germline assignment: CDR1 SGHNT and CDR2 YYREEE (reference sequence). This CDR3 is built from 15 residues. V lost 4 bases and J 1 base, leaving 14 bases between the germline ends. The CDR3 is CASSRGATENTEAFF. The DNA of the CDR3 is TGTGCCAGCAGCCGAGGAGCGACAGAGAACACTGAAGCTTTCTTT.

The gene calls are TRBV27 and TRBJ1-5; D not certain. The V gene lost 2 bases and the J gene lost 6 bases, with 8 bases spanning the gap. The CDR3 consists of 13 residues. Germline CDR1 MNHEY, CDR2 SMNVEV (reference sequence). The CDR3 region has the DNA TGTGCCAGCAGTTTAGATGGGCGTCAGCCCCAGCATTTT. As protein: CASSLDGRQPQHF.

Here the CDR3 reads CASSQEYRQTYEQYF. CDR3 sequence (DNA): TGTGCCAGCAGCCAAGAGTATAGGCAGACCTACGAGCAGTACTTC. J is TRBJ2-7 and V is TRBV3-1 (or the pseudogene TRBV3-2); D gene uncertain. CDR3 length equals 15 residues. V was cut by 0 bases and J by 2 bases, with 11 bases left in between. The germline V gene encodes CDR1 LGHDT and CDR2 YNNKEL (reference sequence).

The chain links TRBV19 to TRBJ1-5, with 8 bases aligning to TRBD1. CDR3 size: 16 residues. V was clipped by 5 bases and J by 3 bases; unmatched bases: 9. CDR1 is LNHDA and CDR2 is SQIVND in the germline V gene (reference sequence). In nucleotides, the CDR3 is TGTGCCAGTAGTGGAAGACAGGGGATTACCAATCAGCCCCAGCATTTT. Its translation is CASSGRQGITNQPQHF. The variable domain in full, with the rest retrieved from reference TRBV19 and TRBJ1-5, is DGGITQSPKYLFRKEGQNVTLSCEQNLNHDAMYWYRQDPGQGLRLIYYSQIVNDFQKGDIAEGYSVSREKKESFPLTVTSAQKNPTAFYLCASSGRQGITNQPQHFGDGTRLSIL.

The chain has TRBV5-4 and TRBJ2-7; TRBD2 is a possible D gene (6 bases). Trimming removed 5 bases at V and 1 base at J, with 13 bases between. Looked up from germline, CDR1 is SGHNT and CDR2 is YYREEE (reference sequence). The CDR3 runs 14 residues. The CDR3 region is CASSRGGVSYEQYF. CDR3 nucleotides: TGTGCCAGCAGTCGAGGCGGGGTTTCCTACGAGCAGTACTTC.

The CDR3 here is CASSVDRGPYNEQFF. CDR3 bases: TGTGCCAGCAGCGTAGACAGGGGCCCTTACAATGAGCAGTTCTTC. The chain couples TRBV7-7 to TRBJ2-1, with TRBD1 identical over 8 bases. The CDR3 contains 15 residues. CDR1 is SSHAT and CDR2 is FNYEAQ in the germline V gene (reference sequence). V was pared by 5 bases and J by 4 bases, with 7 bases of the junction left unmatched.

This chain connects TRBV7-9 to TRBJ1-2; 10 bases map to TRBD1. Germline assignment: CDR1 SEHNR and CDR2 FQNEAQ (reference sequence). This CDR3 spans 16 amino acids. V shed 5 bases and J 8 bases; nucleotides not matched to a gene: 14. In DNA, the CDR3 is TGTGCCAGCAGCCAAGGGGCGGGACAGGGGTCGATCGGCTACACCTTC. This translates into CASSQGAGQGSIGYTF.

The chain links TRBV29-1 to TRBJ2-7; D is perhaps TRBD2 (5 bases). The CDR3 has 13 amino acids. Trimming removed 1 base at V and 1 base at J, with 8 bases between. The germline V gene encodes CDR1 SQVTM and CDR2 ANQGSEA. Written as DNA, the CDR3 is TGCAGCGTTGAAGGCGGGTTTTCCTACGAGCAGTACTTC. Encoded protein: CSVEGGFSYEQYF.

The J gene is TRBJ1-1, the V gene TRBV28; D call uncertain. V lost 8 bases and J lost 1, with 14 bases in between. The CDR3 extends over 14 amino acids. CDR1 MDHEN and CDR2 SYDVKM come from the germline V gene. The CDR3 nucleotides are TGTGCCAGCCGAACCCCGTCGAAGAACACTGAAGCTTTCTTT. Protein product: CASRTPSKNTEAFF.

This clone has more than one count but fewer than ten. The CDR3 is CASSEGTGGTYEQYF. DNA of the CDR3: TGCGCCAGCAGCGAAGGGACAGGGGGCACCTACGAGCAGTACTTC. The chain is built from TRBV5-1 and TRBJ2-7; 12 nucleotides align to TRBD1. Per germline, CDR1 SGHRS and CDR2 YFSETQ. V shed 4 bases and J 2 bases; nucleotides not matched to a gene: 4. There are 15 residues in the CDR3.

V and J are TRBV27 and TRBJ1-1, with D perhaps TRBD1 (6 bases). With 3 bases removed from V and 3 bases from J, the gap between germline ends came to 8 bases. The CDR3 loop spans 13 amino acids. The germline gives CDR1 MNHEY, CDR2 SMNVEV (reference sequence). In DNA form, the CDR3 reads TGTGCCAGCAGTTTGGGGGCTGACACTGAAGCTTTCTTT. Its protein is CASSLGADTEAFF.

The rearrangement links TRBV3-1 (or the pseudogene TRBV3-2) to TRBJ1-2, with D tentatively TRBD1 (6 bases). CDR3 length equals 12 residues. The V and J ends lost 5 bases and 8 bases respectively, with 12 bases between them. From germline, CDR1 is LGHDT and CDR2 YNNKEL (reference sequence). CDR3 sequence (DNA): TGTGCCAGCAGCGCTACAGGGAGCGGCTACACCTTC. This encodes CASSATGSGYTF.

V and J are TRBV29-1 and TRBJ1-2; tentative D call: TRBD1 (6 bases). This CDR3 spans 13 amino acids. Germline V gene lookup returns CDR1 SQVTM and CDR2 ANQGSEA. Trimming removed 6 bases at V and 5 bases at J, with 16 bases between. The CDR3 DNA follows: TGCAGCGTACTGGGAGGGGGGAGGTATGGCTACACCTTC. Residues: CSVLGGGRYGYTF.